The 30 T cell receptor beta chains below all came from one sample that was sequenced in a study of identical twins. MiXCR, run by TCRdb on the 5' RACE reads, gives a single entry per CDR3 protein. The repertoire has 300,000 to 400,000 distinct CDR3 sequences, about 12% of them found once; the top ten carry 7.2%. These data also featured in a second study, about yellow fever vaccine responses in identical twins.

The specimen was CD8+ T cells sorted from blood. The receptors derive from a woman between 18 and 30 years old in good health.

This clonotype showed up just a few times. The chain links TRBV7-6 to TRBJ2-2; 13 bases line up with TRBD2. The CDR3 loop spans 15 amino acids. Germline CDR1 is SGHVS and CDR2 is FNYEAQ. V was pared by 2 bases and J by 6 bases, with 0 bases of the junction left unmatched. Written as DNA, the CDR3 is TGTGCCAGCAGCTTAACTAGCGGGAGGGCCGGGGAGCTGTTTTTT. It codes for CASSLTSGRAGELFF.

The chain carries TRBV28 and TRBJ2-7, with D possibly being TRBD1 (5 bases). V lost 6 bases to trimming and J lost 2 bases, with 11 bases between them. This CDR3 is built from 13 residues. The germline gives CDR1 MDHEN, CDR2 SYDVKM. As DNA, the CDR3 is TGTGCCAGCAGCCTAGACAGCGCCTACGAGCAGTACGTC. It encodes CASSLDSAYEQYV.

This clonotype was counted only a few times. The chain combines TRBV2 with TRBJ1-5; D call uncertain. The CDR3 is 14 amino acids. V gave up 1 base and J gave up 3 bases, with 7 bases separating them. The germline gives CDR1 SNHLY, CDR2 FYNNEI. The chain's CDR3 is CASSEVGFNQPQHF. In DNA, the CDR3 is TGTGCCAGCAGTGAAGTTGGGTTCAATCAGCCCCAGCATTTT.

In its sample, this clonotype was seen a few times. One base away lies a much larger clone, so this may be a sequencing read error. V usage is TRBV5-4 and J usage is TRBJ2-1; 8 positions agree with TRBD2. This CDR3 comprises 15 residues. Per germline, CDR1 SGHNT and CDR2 YYREEE (reference sequence). Unmatched junction bases numbered 1, after V lost 2 bases and J lost 0 bases. CDR3 nucleotides: TGTGCCAGCAGCTTCGGGACTAGCTCCTACAATGAGCAGTTCTTC. Amino acids: CASSFGTSSYNEQFF.

The rearrangement uses TRBV6-2 or TRBV6-3 and TRBJ1-5; D remains unclear. The length of the CDR3 is 13 residues. Trimming cost V 9 bases and J 0 bases, with 9 bases left between them. The germline CDR1 and CDR2 sequences are MNHEY and SVGEGT. Written as DNA, the CDR3 is TGTGCCAGTCACCAGTATAGCAATCAGCCCCAGCATTTT. Protein sequence: CASHQYSNQPQHF.

The rearrangement links TRBV7-8 to TRBJ2-1, with 8 nucleotides matching TRBD2. CDR3 length: 18 amino acids. J lost 9 bases, V lost 5 bases, and 21 bases had no gene match. Germline CDR1 SGHVS, CDR2 FQNEAQ. CDR3 bases: TGTGCCAGCAGCGAGAGAAAAAGCGGGAGTTGGAGTAGCGGTGAGCAGTTCTTC. Encoded protein: CASSERKSGSWSSGEQFF.

V and J are TRBV7-2 and TRBJ1-5; 10 bases map to TRBD1. Germline V gene data show CDR1 as SGHTA and CDR2 as FQGNSA. With V trimmed by 4 bases and J by 5 bases, 2 bases remained unmatched. This CDR3 contains 14 residues. The CDR3 region is CASSWGQGYQPQHF. In DNA, the CDR3 is TGTGCCAGCAGCTGGGGACAGGGGTATCAGCCCCAGCATTTT.

The chain couples TRBV29-1 to TRBJ1-2; the D is unclear. V was shortened by 2 bases and J by 2 bases, with 9 bases between the two germline ends. The CDR3 has 13 residues. Per germline, CDR1 SQVTM and CDR2 ANQGSEA. The CDR3 here is CSVESDTNYGYTF. The CDR3 DNA follows: TGCAGCGTTGAAAGCGACACAAACTATGGCTACACCTTC.

This chain joins TRBV19 and TRBJ2-2; D call uncertain. The germline V gene encodes CDR1 LNHDA and CDR2 SQIVND (reference sequence). This CDR3 spans 14 amino acids. V was shortened by 3 bases and J by 4 bases, with 9 bases between the two germline ends. CDR3 in amino acids: CASSITPGTGELFF. In nucleotides, the CDR3 is TGTGCCAGTAGTATTACCCCGGGCACCGGGGAGCTGTTTTTT.

The chain joins TRBV5-6 to TRBJ1-2; D is uncertain. The V gene lost 4 bases and the J gene lost 1 base, with 11 bases spanning the gap. CDR3 length equals 14 residues. Germline V gene data show CDR1 as SGHDT and CDR2 as YYEEEE. The CDR3 loop reads CASSPSWGNYGYTF. The CDR3 nucleotides are TGTGCCAGCAGCCCGAGTTGGGGTAACTATGGCTACACCTTC.

The sample holds a few counts of this clonotype. The chain uses TRBV6-1 and TRBJ2-7; no reliable D call. The CDR3 length is 14 residues. V shed 8 bases and J shed 2 bases, with 16 bases lying between them. Germline-derived CDR1 and CDR2 are MNHNS and SASEGT. Here the CDR3 DNA reads TGTGCCAGCCTCTTCCCCGACGGACCCTACGAGCAGTACTTC. It yields the protein CASLFPDGPYEQYF.

This clonotype was recorded at least ten times. The chain uses TRBV9 and TRBJ2-7; 10 nucleotides agree with TRBD2. Per germline, CDR1 SGDLS and CDR2 YYNGEE. The CDR3 covers 15 residues. V trimming: 4 bases; J trimming: 2 bases; junction bases outside the gene matches: 6. CDR3 amino acids: CASSPLAGDTYEQYF. CDR3 bases: TGTGCCAGCAGCCCCCTAGCGGGGGACACCTACGAGCAGTACTTC.

The V and J genes are TRBV15 and TRBJ2-1; D might be TRBD2 (7 bases). CDR1 and CDR2 from the germline V gene are LNHNV and YYDKDF (reference sequence). The CDR3 consists of 13 residues. V was clipped by 5 bases and J by 7 bases, with 12 bases between them. For the CDR3, the DNA is TGTGCCACCAGCTTCGAGGGGGGGAATGAGCAGTTCTTC. This translates into CATSFEGGNEQFF.

There are many counts of this clonotype. V is TRBV7-9 and J is TRBJ2-3; D is undetermined. Germline CDR1 SEHNR, CDR2 FQNEAQ (reference sequence). The V and J ends lost 4 bases and 5 bases respectively, with 16 bases between them. This CDR3 spans 15 amino acids. The CDR3 nucleotides read TGTGCCAGCAGCTCTTTGTACACCTTGGGAGATACGCAGTATTTT. Protein sequence: CASSSLYTLGDTQYF.

This clonotype was seen a few times. The chain combines TRBV20-1 with TRBJ2-1; the match to TRBD1 covers 11 bases. V lost 0 bases, J lost 8 bases, and 15 bases stayed unmatched. Germline CDR1 is DFQATT and CDR2 is SNEGSKA (reference sequence). The CDR3 totals 18 residues. This chain's CDR3 is CSARDFWAGQGEFYEQFF. The CDR3 nucleotides read TGCAGTGCTAGAGACTTCTGGGCGGGACAGGGGGAATTTTATGAGCAGTTCTTC.

The chain employs TRBV21-1 and TRBJ1-1; TRBD1 is taken as the D call from the table, unchecked against the DNA. TRBV21-1 counts as a pseudogene. The CDR3 spans 15 residues. CDR3 sequence (DNA): TGTGCCAGCAGCAACGGGACAGGGTTGAACACTGAAGCTTTCTTT. Encoded protein: CASSNGTGLNTEAFF.

A few counts support this clonotype. The gene calls are TRBV27 and TRBJ2-1; TRBD2 matches at 15 bases. The CDR3 totals 16 residues. CDR1 and CDR2 (germline): MNHEY, SMNVEV (reference sequence). Germline trimming cut 8 bases from V and 4 bases from J; bases unmatched to any gene: 6. CDR3 sequence reads: CASRGLAGGLYNEQFF. CDR3 sequence (DNA): TGTGCCAGCCGGGGACTAGCGGGAGGCTTGTACAATGAGCAGTTCTTC.

The chain couples TRBV6-1 to TRBJ1-1; D is unclear. CDR1 MNHNS and CDR2 SASEGT come from the germline V gene. CDR3 length: 16 residues. Trimming removed 6 bases at V and 3 bases at J, with 20 bases between. The CDR3 DNA sequence: TGTGCCAGCAGCCGCATTGGACTTCTAGCCGACACTGAAGCTTTCTTT. Translation: CASSRIGLLADTEAFF.

This rearrangement joins TRBV15 to TRBJ2-1, with D possibly matching TRBD2 (6 bases). There are 14 residues in the CDR3. Trimming shortened V by 9 bases and J by 2 bases, and 14 bases separated the two germline ends. Germline CDR1 and CDR2: LNHNV and YYDKDF (reference sequence). DNA for the CDR3: TGTGCCACAGGAGAGACGGGAGCCTACAATGAGCAGTTCTTC. Protein: CATGETGAYNEQFF.

The chain recombines TRBV7-9 with TRBJ2-1, with 10 bases lining up with TRBD1. Trimming removed 7 bases from V and 2 bases from J; junction bases left unmatched: 5. Per germline, CDR1 SEHNR and CDR2 FQNEAQ (reference sequence). The CDR3 loop spans 15 amino acids. The CDR3 region has the DNA TGTGCCAGCACCGGGACAGGGGACACCTACAATGAGCAGTTCTTC. Translated, it gives CASTGTGDTYNEQFF.

V and J are TRBV10-2 and TRBJ2-1, with 9 bases identical to TRBD2. CDR3 size: 15 residues. V was clipped by 6 bases and J by 6 bases; unmatched bases: 9. CDR1 is WSHSY, CDR2 SAAADI, per germline. CDR3 region: CASRVAGVFPNEQFF. The CDR3 DNA reads as TGCGCCAGCAGGGTAGCGGGAGTATTTCCCAATGAGCAGTTCTTC.

CDR3 DNA: TGCAGCGTTCAAGGCTCTGGGGCCAACGTCCTGACTTTC. This sequence encodes CSVQGSGANVLTF. The genes are TRBV29-1 and TRBJ2-6; no clear D. Between the trimmed V and J ends, which lost 5 bases and 0 bases, there was a span of 5 bases. Looked up from germline, CDR1 is SQVTM and CDR2 is ANQGSEA. CDR3 size: 13 residues.

The V and J genes are TRBV7-8 and TRBJ2-5; D gene uncertain. The germline CDR1 and CDR2 sequences are SGHVS and FQNEAQ. CDR3 size: 15 residues. V was pared by 6 bases and J by 0 bases, with 14 bases between. CDR3 protein: CASSQAPGYQETQYF. The CDR3 DNA sequence: TGTGCCAGCAGTCAAGCCCCTGGGTACCAAGAGACCCAGTACTTC.

The chain uses TRBV27 and TRBJ1-2; 8 positions agree with TRBD1. V was clipped by 7 bases and J by 6 bases; unmatched bases: 7. CDR3 length: 13 residues. Looked up from germline, CDR1 is MNHEY and CDR2 is SMNVEV (reference sequence). The CDR3 spells CASKPGQVDGYTF. In DNA, the CDR3 is TGTGCCAGCAAACCGGGACAGGTTGATGGCTACACCTTC.

Only a few counts were recorded for this clonotype. V gene TRBV15 combines with J gene TRBJ2-1, with D unclear. This CDR3 contains 12 residues. Germline V lookup: CDR1 LNHNV, CDR2 YYDKDF (reference sequence). The V end was cut by 3 bases, the J end by 6 bases, with 6 bases between. The CDR3: CATSSWGNEQFF. The CDR3 nucleotides are TGTGCCACCAGCAGCTGGGGCAATGAGCAGTTCTTC.

This clonotype was picked up many times. V usage is TRBV29-1 and J usage is TRBJ2-2; TRBD1 aligns across 10 bases. The CDR3 consists of 16 residues. With 6 bases clipped from V and 1 base from J, the junction kept 8 bases outside the gene matches. In germline, CDR1 is SQVTM, CDR2 ANQGSEA. CDR3 in amino acids: CSVFGRDRGNTGELFF. The CDR3 coding sequence is TGCAGCGTGTTCGGAAGGGACAGGGGGAACACCGGGGAGCTGTTTTTT.

This clonotype occurred a few times. J is TRBJ2-7 and V is TRBV4-1; D possibly corresponds to TRBD1 (6 bases). Germline loops: CDR1 MGHRA, CDR2 YSYEKL. The germline V and J ends were trimmed by 1 base and 2 bases, with 24 bases remaining between them. The CDR3 contains 19 residues. CDR3 residues: CASSQVFFLVRDTPYEQYV. The CDR3 DNA sequence: TGCGCCAGCAGCCAAGTGTTTTTCTTGGTCCGGGACACCCCCTACGAGCAGTACGTC.

In this sample, this clonotype turned up many times. The chain has TRBV12-3 or TRBV12-4 and TRBJ2-3, with TRBD1 matching over 9 bases. V shed 8 bases and J 3 bases; nucleotides not matched to a gene: 9. The CDR3 spans 15 residues. For the CDR3, the DNA is TGTGCCAGCGGTGGTACAGGGGGCAAGACAGATACGCAGTATTTT. As protein: CASGGTGGKTDTQYF.

This chain uses TRBV6-1 with TRBJ2-7; D is undetermined. The V gene lost 5 bases and the J gene lost 7 bases, with 9 bases spanning the gap. From germline, CDR1 is MNHNS and CDR2 SASEGT. The CDR3 is 11 residues long. The CDR3, as DNA: TGTGCCAGCAGTCCCCGGGTTGAGCAGTACTTC. Its translation: CASSPRVEQYF.

The J gene is TRBJ2-5, the V gene TRBV5-1; 7 nucleotides agree with TRBD1. The CDR3 has 16 amino acids. Trimming at V came to 0 bases and at J to 4 bases, leaving 9 bases not matched to a gene. From germline, CDR1 is SGHRS and CDR2 YFSETQ. The CDR3 loop is CASSLVDRVDGETQYF. The CDR3 nucleotides are TGCGCCAGCAGCTTGGTCGACAGGGTGGACGGAGAGACCCAGTACTTC.